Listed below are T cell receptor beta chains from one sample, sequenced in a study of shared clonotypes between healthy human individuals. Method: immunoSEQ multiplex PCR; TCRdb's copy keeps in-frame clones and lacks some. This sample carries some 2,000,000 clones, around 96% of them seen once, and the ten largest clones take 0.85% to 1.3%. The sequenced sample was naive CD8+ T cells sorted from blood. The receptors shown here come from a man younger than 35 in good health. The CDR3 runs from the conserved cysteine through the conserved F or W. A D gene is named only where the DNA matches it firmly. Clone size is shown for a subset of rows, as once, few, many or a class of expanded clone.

cdr3_aa: CASSFGHSEYNEQFF
cdr3_nt: TGTGCCAGCAGCTTTGGACACAGTGAGTACAATGAGCAGTTCTTC
cdr3_length: 15
v_call: TRBV5-6
d_call: .
j_call: TRBJ2-1
clone_size: .

cdr3_aa: CASSLAAAKNTEAFF
cdr3_nt: TGCGCCAGCAGCTTGGCCGCTGCCAAGAACACTGAAGCTTTCTTT
cdr3_length: 15
v_call: TRBV5-1
d_call: .
j_call: TRBJ1-1
clone_size: .

cdr3_aa: CASSLPGQGFYEQYF
cdr3_nt: TGCGCCAGCAGCCTCCCGGGACAGGGGTTCTACGAGCAGTACTTC
cdr3_length: 15
v_call: TRBV5-1
d_call: TRBD1
j_call: TRBJ2-7
clone_size: .

cdr3_aa: CASSLFNTDTQYF
cdr3_nt: TGTGCCAGCAGCCTTTTCAACACAGATACGCAGTATTTT
cdr3_length: 13
v_call: TRBV6-5
d_call: .
j_call: TRBJ2-3
clone_size: once

cdr3_aa: CASSLAGSSGNTIYF
cdr3_nt: TGTGCCAGCAGTTTAGCGGGATCCTCTGGAAACACCATATATTTT
cdr3_length: 15
v_call: TRBV27
d_call: .
j_call: TRBJ1-3
clone_size: .

cdr3_aa: CASSQGWGFNQPQHF
cdr3_nt: TGTGCCAGCAGCCAAGGGTGGGGGTTCAATCAGCCCCAGCATTTT
cdr3_length: 15
v_call: TRBV11-2
d_call: .
j_call: TRBJ1-5
clone_size: .

cdr3_aa: CASSSHNTGELFF
cdr3_nt: TGTGCCAGCAGCTCACACAACACCGGGGAGCTGTTTTTT
cdr3_length: 13
v_call: TRBV7-9
d_call: .
j_call: TRBJ2-2
clone_size: once

cdr3_aa: CASSLGGGFYEQYF
cdr3_nt: TGTGCCAGCAGCTTGGGCGGGGGCTTTTACGAGCAGTACTTC
cdr3_length: 14
v_call: TRBV11-2
d_call: .
j_call: TRBJ2-7
clone_size: .

cdr3_aa: CASSWKGRTEAFF
cdr3_nt: TGTGCCAGCAGTTGGAAGGGTCGGACTGAAGCTTTCTTT
cdr3_length: 13
v_call: TRBV28
d_call: .
j_call: TRBJ1-1
clone_size: .

cdr3_aa: CATSSPQGGGQEAFF
cdr3_nt: TGTGCCACCAGCAGCCCACAAGGCGGGGGGCAAGAAGCTTTCTTT
cdr3_length: 15
v_call: TRBV15
d_call: .
j_call: TRBJ1-1
clone_size: .

cdr3_aa: CASSFLGTGFLDTQYF
cdr3_nt: TGTGCCAGCAGTTTCCTCGGGACAGGGTTTTTAGATACGCAGTATTTT
cdr3_length: 16
v_call: TRBV27
d_call: TRBD1
j_call: TRBJ2-3
clone_size: .

cdr3_aa: CASSPIAGGRYEQYF
cdr3_nt: TGTGCCAGCAGTCCTATAGCGGGGGGGCGCTACGAGCAGTACTTC
cdr3_length: 15
v_call: TRBV6-5
d_call: TRBD2
j_call: TRBJ2-7
clone_size: .

cdr3_aa: CASSLTGGGARDTQYF
cdr3_nt: TGTGCCAGCAGCCTGACGGGCGGGGGGGCCCGAGATACGCAGTATTTT
cdr3_length: 16
v_call: TRBV5-6
d_call: TRBD2
j_call: TRBJ2-3
clone_size: .

cdr3_aa: CASSGDRDGSGANVLTF
cdr3_nt: TGTGCCAGCAGCGGAGACAGGGATGGGTCTGGGGCCAACGTCCTGACTTTC
cdr3_length: 17
v_call: TRBV7-6
d_call: TRBD1
j_call: TRBJ2-6
clone_size: .

cdr3_aa: CASSPAASYNEQFF
cdr3_nt: TGTGCCAGTAGCCCGGCGGCCTCCTACAATGAGCAGTTCTTC
cdr3_length: 14
v_call: TRBV19
d_call: .
j_call: TRBJ2-1
clone_size: .

cdr3_aa: CASSLLQVLGNEQFF
cdr3_nt: TGCGCCAGCAGCCTTTTACAGGTGTTGGGCAATGAGCAGTTCTTC
cdr3_length: 15
v_call: TRBV5-1
d_call: .
j_call: TRBJ2-1
clone_size: .

cdr3_aa: CASSPLSSTGVYSPLHF
cdr3_nt: TGTGCCAGCAGTCCACTTTCCTCGACAGGGGTCTATTCACCCCTCCACTTT
cdr3_length: 17
v_call: TRBV27
d_call: TRBD1
j_call: TRBJ1-6
clone_size: .

cdr3_aa: CASSKTSGRVTGELFF
cdr3_nt: TGTGCCAGCAGCAAAACTAGCGGGAGGGTCACCGGGGAGCTGTTTTTT
cdr3_length: 16
v_call: TRBV6-8
d_call: TRBD2
j_call: TRBJ2-2
clone_size: .

cdr3_aa: CASSVESGGSYGYTF
cdr3_nt: TGTGCCAGCAGCGTAGAATCAGGGGGCAGCTATGGCTACACCTTC
cdr3_length: 15
v_call: TRBV9
d_call: TRBD1
j_call: TRBJ1-2
clone_size: .

cdr3_aa: CASSSGTGNYEQYF
cdr3_nt: TGTGCCAGCAGCTCCGGGACAGGGAACTACGAGCAGTACTTC
cdr3_length: 14
v_call: TRBV6-5
d_call: TRBD1
j_call: TRBJ2-7
clone_size: .

cdr3_aa: CAIGTDPGGPPETQYF
cdr3_nt: TGTGCCATCGGAACGGACCCGGGAGGGCCCCCAGAGACCCAGTACTTC
cdr3_length: 16
v_call: TRBV2
d_call: TRBD2
j_call: TRBJ2-5
clone_size: .

cdr3_aa: CASSQQGPQETQYF
cdr3_nt: TGTGCCAGCAGTCAACAGGGGCCCCAAGAGACCCAGTACTTC
cdr3_length: 14
v_call: TRBV7-9
d_call: TRBD1
j_call: TRBJ2-5
clone_size: .

cdr3_aa: CASSPELGWDQETQYF
cdr3_nt: TGTGCCAGCAGTCCCGAGTTGGGTTGGGACCAAGAGACCCAGTACTTC
cdr3_length: 16
v_call: TRBV28
d_call: .
j_call: TRBJ2-5
clone_size: .

cdr3_aa: CASSIRPGLAGEQYF
cdr3_nt: TGTGCCAGCAGCATAAGACCGGGACTAGCGGGCGAGCAGTACTTC
cdr3_length: 15
v_call: TRBV21-1
d_call: .
j_call: TRBJ2-7
clone_size: .

cdr3_aa: CASSFGFGGGSESYEQYF
cdr3_nt: TGCGCCAGCAGCTTTGGATTTGGCGGGGGGTCAGAATCCTACGAGCAGTACTTC
cdr3_length: 18
v_call: TRBV5-1
d_call: TRBD2
j_call: TRBJ2-7
clone_size: .

cdr3_aa: CASSGGLAGSYEQYF
cdr3_nt: TGTGCCAGCAGCGGAGGACTAGCGGGGTCCTACGAGCAGTACTTC
cdr3_length: 15
v_call: TRBV9
d_call: TRBD2
j_call: TRBJ2-7
clone_size: few

cdr3_aa: CASSLVGVGGTDTQYF
cdr3_nt: TGTGCCAGCAGCTTAGTTGGGGTTGGCGGCACAGATACGCAGTATTTT
cdr3_length: 16
v_call: TRBV11-2
d_call: .
j_call: TRBJ2-3
clone_size: .

cdr3_aa: CASSLTSSGISYNEQFF
cdr3_nt: TGTGCCAGCAGCTTAACGAGTAGCGGGATCTCCTACAATGAGCAGTTCTTC
cdr3_length: 17
v_call: TRBV7-9
d_call: TRBD2
j_call: TRBJ2-1
clone_size: .

cdr3_aa: CASSSEGGGTQYF
cdr3_nt: TGTGCCAGCAGCTCAGAGGGCGGGGGGACGCAGTATTTT
cdr3_length: 13
v_call: TRBV5-4
d_call: TRBD2
j_call: TRBJ2-3
clone_size: .

cdr3_aa: CASSSDTYVGELFF
cdr3_nt: TGTGCCAGCAGCTCCGACACCTACGTCGGGGAGCTGTTTTTT
cdr3_length: 14
v_call: TRBV9
d_call: .
j_call: TRBJ2-2
clone_size: .

cdr3_aa: CASSKYRNTEAFF
cdr3_nt: TGTGCCAGCAGCAAATACAGGAACACTGAAGCTTTCTTT
cdr3_length: 13
v_call: TRBV9
d_call: .
j_call: TRBJ1-1
clone_size: .

cdr3_aa: CASRSPSVTDTQYF
cdr3_nt: TGTGCCAGCAGATCCCCAAGCGTCACAGATACGCAGTATTTT
cdr3_length: 14
v_call: TRBV2
d_call: .
j_call: TRBJ2-3
clone_size: .

cdr3_aa: CASSKDRGQETQYF
cdr3_nt: TGTGCTAGCAGTAAAGACAGGGGTCAAGAGACCCAGTACTTC
cdr3_length: 14
v_call: TRBV7-7
d_call: TRBD1
j_call: TRBJ2-5
clone_size: .

cdr3_aa: CASSPGRWGNTGELFF
cdr3_nt: TGTGCCAGCAGCCCCGGTCGCTGGGGGAACACCGGGGAGCTGTTTTTT
cdr3_length: 16
v_call: TRBV9
d_call: .
j_call: TRBJ2-2
clone_size: .

cdr3_aa: CASSFGRASGRYEQYF
cdr3_nt: TGCGCCAGCAGCTTCGGTCGGGCTAGCGGGAGGTACGAGCAGTACTTC
cdr3_length: 16
v_call: TRBV5-1
d_call: TRBD2
j_call: TRBJ2-7
clone_size: .

cdr3_aa: CASSPFGTSGFDEQFF
cdr3_nt: TGTGCCAGCAGCCCCTTTGGGACTAGCGGGTTCGATGAGCAGTTCTTC
cdr3_length: 16
v_call: TRBV7-9
d_call: TRBD2
j_call: TRBJ2-1
clone_size: few

cdr3_aa: CASSFHDGELFF
cdr3_nt: TGTGCCAGCAGCTTTCATGACGGGGAGCTGTTTTTT
cdr3_length: 12
v_call: TRBV5-4
d_call: .
j_call: TRBJ2-2
clone_size: once

cdr3_aa: CASSRGQDQPQHF
cdr3_nt: TGTGCCAGCAGCAGGGGCCAAGATCAGCCCCAGCATTTT
cdr3_length: 13
v_call: TRBV5-4
d_call: .
j_call: TRBJ1-5
clone_size: .

cdr3_aa: CASSRPGGLTETQYF
cdr3_nt: TGTGCCAGCAGCCGGCCTGGGGGGTTGACAGAGACCCAGTACTTC
cdr3_length: 15
v_call: TRBV5-4
d_call: .
j_call: TRBJ2-5
clone_size: .

cdr3_aa: CASTGGWEKLFF
cdr3_nt: TGTGCCAGCACAGGGGGCTGGGAAAAACTGTTTTTT
cdr3_length: 12
v_call: TRBV7-9
d_call: TRBD1
j_call: TRBJ1-4
clone_size: .

cdr3_aa: CASSISAGVGYEQFF
cdr3_nt: TGTGCCAGTAGTATTTCCGCGGGAGTTGGGTATGAGCAGTTCTTC
cdr3_length: 15
v_call: TRBV19
d_call: TRBD2
j_call: TRBJ2-1
clone_size: .